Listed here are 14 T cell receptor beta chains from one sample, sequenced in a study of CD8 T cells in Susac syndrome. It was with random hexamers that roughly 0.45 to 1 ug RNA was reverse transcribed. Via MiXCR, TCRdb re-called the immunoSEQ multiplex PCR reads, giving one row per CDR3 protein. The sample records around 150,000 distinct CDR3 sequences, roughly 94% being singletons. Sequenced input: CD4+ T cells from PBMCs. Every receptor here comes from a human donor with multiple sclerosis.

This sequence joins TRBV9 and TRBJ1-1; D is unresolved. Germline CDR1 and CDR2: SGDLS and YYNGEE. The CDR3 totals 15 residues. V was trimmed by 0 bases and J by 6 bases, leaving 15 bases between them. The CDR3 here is CASSVDLGISSEAFF. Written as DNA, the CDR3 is TGTGCCAGCAGCGTAGATCTGGGGATTTCGTCTGAAGCTTTCTTT.

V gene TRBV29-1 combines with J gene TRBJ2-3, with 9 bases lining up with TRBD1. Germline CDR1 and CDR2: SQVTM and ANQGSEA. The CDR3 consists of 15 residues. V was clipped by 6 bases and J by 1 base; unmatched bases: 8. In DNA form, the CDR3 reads TGCAGCGTATCAGGACAGGGGTGGGGCACAGATACGCAGTATTTT. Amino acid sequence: CSVSGQGWGTDTQYF.

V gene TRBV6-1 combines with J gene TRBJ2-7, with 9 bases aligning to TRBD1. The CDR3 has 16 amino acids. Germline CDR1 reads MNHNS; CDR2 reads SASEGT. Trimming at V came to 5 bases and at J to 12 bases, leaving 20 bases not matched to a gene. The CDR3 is CASSLNSGTGRKFRYF. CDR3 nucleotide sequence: TGTGCCAGCAGTCTCAATTCCGGGACAGGGAGGAAGTTCAGGTACTTC.

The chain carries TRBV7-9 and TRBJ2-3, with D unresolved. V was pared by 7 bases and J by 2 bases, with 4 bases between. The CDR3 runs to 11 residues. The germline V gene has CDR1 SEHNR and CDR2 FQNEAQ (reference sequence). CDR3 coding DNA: TGTGCCAGCACAAACACAGATACGCAGTATTTT. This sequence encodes CASTNTDTQYF.

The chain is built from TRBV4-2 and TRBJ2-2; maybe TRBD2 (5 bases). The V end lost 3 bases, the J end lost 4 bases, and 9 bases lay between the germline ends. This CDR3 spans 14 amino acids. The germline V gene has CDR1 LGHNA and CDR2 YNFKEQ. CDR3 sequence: CASSHTRVTGELFF. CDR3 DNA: TGTGCCAGCAGCCATACTAGAGTCACCGGGGAGCTGTTTTTT.

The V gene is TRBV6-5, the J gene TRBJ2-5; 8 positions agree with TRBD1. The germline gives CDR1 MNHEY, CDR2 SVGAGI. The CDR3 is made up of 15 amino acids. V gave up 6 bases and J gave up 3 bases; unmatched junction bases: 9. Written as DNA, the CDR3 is TGTGCCAGCAGCTGGGACAGGCGCCCCGAAGAGACCCAGTACTTC. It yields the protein CASSWDRRPEETQYF.

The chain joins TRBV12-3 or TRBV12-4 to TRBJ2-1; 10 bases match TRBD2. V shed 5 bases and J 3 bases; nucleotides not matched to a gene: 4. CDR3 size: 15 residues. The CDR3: CASSQREGLYNEQFF. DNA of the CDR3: TGTGCCAGCAGTCAGCGGGAGGGCCTCTACAATGAGCAGTTCTTC.

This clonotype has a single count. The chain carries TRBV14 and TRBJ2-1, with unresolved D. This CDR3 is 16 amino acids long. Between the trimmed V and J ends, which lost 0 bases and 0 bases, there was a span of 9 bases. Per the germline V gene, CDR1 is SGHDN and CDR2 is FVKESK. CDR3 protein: CASSQESLSSYNEQFF. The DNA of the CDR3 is TGTGCCAGCAGCCAAGAATCTCTCAGCTCCTACAATGAGCAGTTCTTC.

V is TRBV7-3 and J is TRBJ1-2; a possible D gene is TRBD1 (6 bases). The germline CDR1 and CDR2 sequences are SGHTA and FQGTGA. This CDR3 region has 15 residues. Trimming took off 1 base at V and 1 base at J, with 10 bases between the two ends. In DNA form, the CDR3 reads TGTGCCAGCAGCTTAAGGCCAGGGGATAACTATGGCTACACCTTC. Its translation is CASSLRPGDNYGYTF.

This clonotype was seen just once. Here the CDR3 reads CASTDRANTGELFF. CDR3 nucleotide sequence: TGCGCCAGCACGGACAGGGCGAACACCGGGGAGCTGTTTTTT. The chain employs TRBV5-1 and TRBJ2-2; 8 positions match TRBD1. This CDR3 region has 14 residues. Trimming removed 6 bases from V and 0 bases from J; junction bases left unmatched: 1. Germline CDR1 reads SGHRS; CDR2 reads YFSETQ.

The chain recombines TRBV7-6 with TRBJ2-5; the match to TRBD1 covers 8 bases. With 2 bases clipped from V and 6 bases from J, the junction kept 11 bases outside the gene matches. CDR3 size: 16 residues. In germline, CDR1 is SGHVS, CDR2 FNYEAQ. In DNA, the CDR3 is TGTGCCAGCAGCTTAAGATCGAGGACAGGGATCCAGACCCAGTACTTC. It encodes CASSLRSRTGIQTQYF. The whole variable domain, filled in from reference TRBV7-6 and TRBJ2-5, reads GAGVSQSPRYKVTKRGQDVALRCDPISGHVSLYWYRQALGQGPEFLTYFNYEAQQDKSGLPNDRFSAERPEGSISTLTIQRTEQRDSAMYRCASSLRSRTGIQTQYFGPGTRLLVL.

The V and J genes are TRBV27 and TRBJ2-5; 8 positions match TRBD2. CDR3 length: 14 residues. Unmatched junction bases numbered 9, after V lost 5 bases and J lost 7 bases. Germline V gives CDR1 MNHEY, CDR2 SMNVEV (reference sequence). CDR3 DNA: TGTGCCAGCAGTCGAAAAGCGGGAGAGGGGACCCAGTACTTC. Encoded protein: CASSRKAGEGTQYF.

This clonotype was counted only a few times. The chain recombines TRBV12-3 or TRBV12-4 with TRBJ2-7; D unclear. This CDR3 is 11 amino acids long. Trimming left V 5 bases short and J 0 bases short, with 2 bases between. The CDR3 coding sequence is TGTGCCAGCAGTATCTCCTACGAGCAGTACTTC. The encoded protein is CASSISYEQYF.

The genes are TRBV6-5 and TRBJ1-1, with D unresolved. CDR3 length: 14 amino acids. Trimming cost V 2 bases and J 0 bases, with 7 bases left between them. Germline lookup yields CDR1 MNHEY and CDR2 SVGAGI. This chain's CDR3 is CASSYVRMNTEAFF. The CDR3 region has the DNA TGTGCCAGCAGTTACGTGCGGATGAACACTGAAGCTTTCTTT.